This T cell receptor (beta chain) was sequenced in a study of siplizumab effects on memory and regulatory T cells. Sequencing was performed with immunoSEQ multiplex PCR; in TCRdb, only in-frame clones are kept and a portion is missing. The sample has approximately 100,000 clones, 94% seen once. Trimming cost V 5 bases and J 6 bases; bases outside gene matches: 7. CDR1 SGHTA and CDR2 FQGNSA come from the germline V gene. The CDR3 spans 16 residues. The TCR comes from a human donor in good health. The sample taken for sequencing was Tregs sorted from blood. This chain uses TRBV7-2 with TRBJ2-1; TRBD2 agrees at 13 bases. CDR3 DNA: TGTGCCAGCAGCCCAGCCGGGACTAGCGGGATCAATGAGCAGTTCTTC. Protein product: CASSPAGTSGINEQFF.